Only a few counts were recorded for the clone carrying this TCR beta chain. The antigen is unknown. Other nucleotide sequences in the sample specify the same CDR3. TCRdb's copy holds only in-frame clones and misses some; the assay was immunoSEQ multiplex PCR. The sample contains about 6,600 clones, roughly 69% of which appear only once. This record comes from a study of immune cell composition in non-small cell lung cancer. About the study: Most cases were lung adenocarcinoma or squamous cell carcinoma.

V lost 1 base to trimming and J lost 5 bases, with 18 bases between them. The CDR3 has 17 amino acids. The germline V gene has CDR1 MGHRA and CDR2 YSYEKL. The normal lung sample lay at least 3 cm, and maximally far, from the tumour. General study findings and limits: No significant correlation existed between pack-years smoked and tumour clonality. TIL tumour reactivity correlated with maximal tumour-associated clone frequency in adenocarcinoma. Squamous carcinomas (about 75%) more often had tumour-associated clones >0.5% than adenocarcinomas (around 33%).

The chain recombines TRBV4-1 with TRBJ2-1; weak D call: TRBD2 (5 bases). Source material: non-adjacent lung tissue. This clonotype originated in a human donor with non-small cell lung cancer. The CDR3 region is CASSQVFSAGTDNEQFF. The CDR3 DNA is TGCGCCAGCAGCCAAGTGTTCTCGGCGGGTACCGACAATGAGCAGTTCTTC.